The T cell receptor (beta chain) described here comes from a study of T cells and Merkel cell carcinoma outcomes (TCRdb year 2020). Concerning the study at large: The tumor T-cell repertoire, together with T-cell density, was examined as a predictor of clinical outcome in patients with Merkel cell carcinoma. General conclusions and limits of the study: According to the report, clinical outcomes in Merkel cell carcinoma patients could be predicted using T-cell density together with features of the T-cell repertoire.

Samples were obtained from patients with Merkel cell carcinoma. The receptor library was made with the immunoSEQ multiplex PCR assay. Here the immuneACCESS table is served through TCRdb, limited to in-frame sequences with V and J called. Missing clones are a known gap in these copies; in checked studies unresolved V genes cover under half, and the rest lacks a known reason. In this sample the table shows approximately 540 clones, 70% to 90% of which occur a single time. The top ten hold 5.5% to 7.5% of the sample. Remarks on this clone: Its antigen target is currently unknown. No base quality values were provided; no much bigger clone lies one nucleotide off.

V is reduced by 3 bases and J by 0 bases, leaving a spacing of 12 bases between them. Including cysteine and phenylalanine, the CDR3 has 16 amino acids. Only CDR3 DNA is held: 48 bases, read in frame from base 1. Sequences SEHNR (CDR1) and FQNEAQ (CDR2) are obtained from the germline V gene (reference sequence). The clonotype comes from a human donor with Merkel cell carcinoma. This chain joins TRBV7-9 to TRBJ2-4; D gene: possibly TRBD2, on 5 matching bases. Sequencing was done on a sample of tumor tissue from Merkel cell carcinoma. The DNA sequence reads TGTGCCAGCAGCTTTATGGCGGGCCAAGCCAAAAACATTCAGTACTTC. It translates to CASSFMAGQAKNIQYF.